A selection of T cell receptor beta chains follows, all from one sample in a study of PD-L1 blockade in urothelial cancer. Data came from immunoSEQ multiplex PCR; TCRdb stores just in-frame clones and leaves some out. This table holds roughly 46,000 clones, 70% to 85% found once. Material: PBMCs, obtained around atezolizumab (anti-PD-L1) treatment. These receptors were taken from a man aged 50-59 years with urothelial cancer. Each CDR3 is given with its conserved first and last residue. Only part of the rows carry a size: once, few, many, or a class if the clone is expanded.

TRBJ1-4,NA,17,TRBV7-8,CASSLNPVGIREEKLFF
TRBJ2-3,NA,15,TRBV10-1,CASSESGQVTDTQYF
TRBJ2-2,NA,14,TRBV7-7,CASSKDRVTGELFF
TRBJ1-1,few,12,TRBV5-6,CASSLLQGMAFF
TRBJ2-5,NA,13,TRBV7-3,CASSPGQLQAQYF
TRBJ2-2,NA,17,TRBV7-6,CASSSLGTSGRTGELFF
TRBJ1-1,NA,16,TRBV6-6,CASSYSSDRTNTEAFF
TRBJ1-4,NA,14,TRBV30,CAWTLQGGGEKLFF
TRBJ1-6,NA,15,TRBV11-2,CASSPRTGDNSPLHF
TRBJ2-7,NA,14,TRBV11-1,CASSLIPSAYEQYF
TRBJ2-1,NA,15,TRBV14,CASSQDQGLGREQFF
TRBJ1-3,few,13,TRBV10-1,CASIDRVCYTIYF
TRBJ2-1,NA,15,TRBV27,CASTPPGVQRNEQFF
TRBJ1-2,NA,13,TRBV28,CASRPAGEGGYTF
TRBJ1-1,NA,14,TRBV19,CASGSGTPNTEAFF
TRBJ2-1,few,14,TRBV7-2,CASSSSGVSGEQFF
TRBJ2-1,NA,15,TRBV19,CASSEIQGTYNEQFF
TRBJ2-7,NA,17,TRBV19,CATATPGGTSGKYEQYF
TRBJ2-1,NA,15,TRBV11-3,CASSRPGQGTNEQFF
TRBJ1-2,NA,15,TRBV6-1,CASSEGGAVPYGYTF
TRBJ2-7,NA,11,TRBV30,CAWSDRDEQYF
TRBJ2-2,NA,13,TRBV6-1,CASSAQNTGELFF
TRBJ2-2,NA,15,TRBV7-9,CASSFMGPNTGELFF
TRBJ1-6,NA,15,TRBV4-1,CASSQEGRVPLTLHF
TRBJ2-4,NA,15,TRBV6-5,CASSYSLAGEGIQYF
TRBJ1-4,NA,15,TRBV19,CASSILSATNEKLFF
TRBJ1-5,few,13,TRBV30,CAWSQEAHQPQHF
TRBJ2-7,NA,14,TRBV28,CASSLAGSSYEQYF
TRBJ2-5,NA,13,TRBV7-2,CASSPRHQETQYF
TRBJ2-7,NA,16,TRBV12-2,CASRLVAQADTYEQYF
TRBJ2-5,NA,15,TRBV25-1,CASSGPTGGFETQYF
TRBJ2-6,NA,22,TRBV19,CASSRRGGLRGGGLSGANVLTF
TRBJ1-2,NA,13,TRBV5-1,CASSQTVEGGYTF
TRBJ1-5,NA,19,TRBV9,CASSVLIQGSFAFNQPQHF
TRBJ2-6,NA,13,TRBV18,CASSPQGKNVLTF
TRBJ2-7,NA,13,TRBV30,CAWSSGTLYEQYF
TRBJ2-5,NA,15,TRBV7-2,CASSLETWVGETQYF
TRBJ2-5,NA,15,TRBV5-1,CASTSPGSPQETQYF
TRBJ2-5,few,16,TRBV15,CATSVHRGAGQETQYF
TRBJ2-1,NA,14,TRBV25-1,CASSDAGWGNEQFF
TRBJ2-1,NA,14,TRBV6-1,CASSPGLAYNEQFF
TRBJ1-2,NA,14,TRBV27,CASSPDRGNYGYTF
TRBJ2-5,NA,15,TRBV5-8,CASSPRGTAKETQYF
TRBJ1-2,NA,13,TRBV5-1,CASRRGSDYGYTF
TRBJ2-6,NA,18,TRBV18,CASSLAGVTLSGANVLTF
TRBJ2-1,NA,14,TRBV7-8,CASSPRDRVNEQFF
TRBJ1-5,once,16,TRBV15,CATSRGGDRGNQPQHF
TRBJ2-7,NA,17,TRBV19,CASSIAPWGAESYEQYF
TRBJ2-7,NA,16,TRBV28,CASSSGTGADSYEQYF
TRBJ2-7,once,16,TRBV12-5,CASGPPGWGHSYEQYF
TRBJ2-2,NA,17,TRBV5-4,CASSLEVAGLGTGELFF